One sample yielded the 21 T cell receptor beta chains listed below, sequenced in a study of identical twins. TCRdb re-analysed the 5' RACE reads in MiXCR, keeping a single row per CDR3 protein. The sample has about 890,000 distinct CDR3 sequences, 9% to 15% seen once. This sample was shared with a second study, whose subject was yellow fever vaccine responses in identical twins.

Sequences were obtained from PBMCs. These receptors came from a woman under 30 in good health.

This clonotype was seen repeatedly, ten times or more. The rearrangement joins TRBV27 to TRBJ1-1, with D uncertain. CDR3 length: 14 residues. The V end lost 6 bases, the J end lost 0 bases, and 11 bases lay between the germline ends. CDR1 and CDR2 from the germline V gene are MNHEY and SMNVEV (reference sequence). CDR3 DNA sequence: TGTGCCAGCAGACTGGTCGGTATGAACACTGAAGCTTTCTTT. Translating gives CASRLVGMNTEAFF.

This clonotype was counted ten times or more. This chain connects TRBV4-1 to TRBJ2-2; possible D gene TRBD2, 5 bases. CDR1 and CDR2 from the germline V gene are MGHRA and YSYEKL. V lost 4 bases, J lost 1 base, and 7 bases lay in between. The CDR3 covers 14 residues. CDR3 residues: CASSPGKNTGELFF. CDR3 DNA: TGCGCCAGCAGCCCCGGGAAGAACACCGGGGAGCTGTTTTTT.

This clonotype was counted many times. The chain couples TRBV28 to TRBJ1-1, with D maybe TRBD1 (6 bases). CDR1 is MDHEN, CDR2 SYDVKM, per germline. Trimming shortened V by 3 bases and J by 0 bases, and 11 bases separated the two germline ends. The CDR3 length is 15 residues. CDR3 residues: CASSFQGPMNTEAFF. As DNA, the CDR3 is TGTGCCAGCAGTTTCCAGGGGCCCATGAACACTGAAGCTTTCTTT.

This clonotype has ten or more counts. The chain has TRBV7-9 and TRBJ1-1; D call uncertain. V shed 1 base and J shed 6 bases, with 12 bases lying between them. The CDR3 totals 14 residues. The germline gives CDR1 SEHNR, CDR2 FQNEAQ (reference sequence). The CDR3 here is CASSLEGIAAEAFF. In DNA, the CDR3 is TGTGCCAGCAGCTTAGAAGGGATTGCGGCTGAAGCTTTCTTT.

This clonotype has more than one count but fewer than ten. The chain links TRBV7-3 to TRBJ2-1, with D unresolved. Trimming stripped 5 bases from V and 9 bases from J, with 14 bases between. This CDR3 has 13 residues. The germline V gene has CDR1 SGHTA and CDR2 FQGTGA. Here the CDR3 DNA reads TGTGCCAGCAGCCCTGTCTACGAGGCTGAGCAGTTCTTC. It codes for CASSPVYEAEQFF.

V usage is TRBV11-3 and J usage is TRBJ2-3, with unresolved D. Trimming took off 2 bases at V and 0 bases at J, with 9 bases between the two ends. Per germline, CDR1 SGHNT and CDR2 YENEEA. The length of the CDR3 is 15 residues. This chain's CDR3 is CASSLLVASTDTQYF. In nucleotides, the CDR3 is TGTGCCAGCAGCTTACTAGTAGCTAGCACAGATACGCAGTATTTT.

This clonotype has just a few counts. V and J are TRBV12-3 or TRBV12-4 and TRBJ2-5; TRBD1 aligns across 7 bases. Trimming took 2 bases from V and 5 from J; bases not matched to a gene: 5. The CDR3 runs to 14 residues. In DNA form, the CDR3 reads TGTGCCAGCAGTTTAATGACAGGGTCGGAGACCCAGTACTTC. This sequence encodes CASSLMTGSETQYF.

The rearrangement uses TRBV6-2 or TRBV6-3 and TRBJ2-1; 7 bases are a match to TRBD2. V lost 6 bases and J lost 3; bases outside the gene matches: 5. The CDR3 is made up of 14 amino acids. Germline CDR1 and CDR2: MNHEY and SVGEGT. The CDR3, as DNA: TGTGCCAGCAGACGGGCGGGAGACTACAATGAGCAGTTCTTC. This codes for CASRRAGDYNEQFF.

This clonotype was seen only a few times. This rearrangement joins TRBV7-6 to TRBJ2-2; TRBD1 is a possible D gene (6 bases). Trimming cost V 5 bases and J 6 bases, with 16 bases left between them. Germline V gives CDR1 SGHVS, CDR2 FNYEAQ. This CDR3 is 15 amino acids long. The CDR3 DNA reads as TGTGCCAGCAGCCCAGAGGGGGAACAATCCGGGGAGCTGTTTTTT. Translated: CASSPEGEQSGELFF.

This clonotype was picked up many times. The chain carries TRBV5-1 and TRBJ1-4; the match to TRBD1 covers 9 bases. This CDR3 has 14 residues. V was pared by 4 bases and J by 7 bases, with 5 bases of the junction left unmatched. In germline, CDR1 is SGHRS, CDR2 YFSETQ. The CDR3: CASSPLTGGEKLFF. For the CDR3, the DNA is TGCGCCAGCAGCCCCTTGACAGGGGGTGAAAAACTGTTTTTT.

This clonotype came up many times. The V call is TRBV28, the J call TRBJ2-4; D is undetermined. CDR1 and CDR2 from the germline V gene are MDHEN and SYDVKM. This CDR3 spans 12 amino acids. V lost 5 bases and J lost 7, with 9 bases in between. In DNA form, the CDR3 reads TGTGCCAGCAGTACCGTGGTCAACATTCAGTACTTC. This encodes CASSTVVNIQYF.

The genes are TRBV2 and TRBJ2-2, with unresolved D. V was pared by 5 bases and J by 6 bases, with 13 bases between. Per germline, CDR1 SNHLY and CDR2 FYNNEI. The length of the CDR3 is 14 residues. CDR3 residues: CASSPSSSSGELFF. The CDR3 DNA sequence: TGTGCCAGCAGTCCATCCTCTAGTTCCGGGGAGCTGTTTTTT. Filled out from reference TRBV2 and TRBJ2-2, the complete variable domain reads EPEVTQTPSHQVTQMGQEVILRCVPISNHLYFYWYRQILGQKVEFLVSFYNNEISEKSEIFDDQFSVERPDGSNFTLKIRSTKLEDSAMYFCASSPSSSSGELFFGEGSRLTVL.

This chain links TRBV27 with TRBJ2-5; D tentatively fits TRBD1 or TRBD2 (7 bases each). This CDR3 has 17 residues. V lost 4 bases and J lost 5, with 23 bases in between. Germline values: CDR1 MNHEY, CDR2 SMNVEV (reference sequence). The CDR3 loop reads CASSSPGGAGLWETQYF. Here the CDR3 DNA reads TGTGCCAGCAGTTCCCCAGGGGGGGCAGGGCTTTGGGAGACCCAGTACTTC.

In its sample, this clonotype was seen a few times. The CDR3 is CAGRGRVLLFF. The CDR3 DNA follows: TGTGCCGGGCGGGGGCGAGTTTTGCTGTTTTTT. J is TRBJ1-4 and V is TRBV5-5; maybe TRBD1 (6 bases). The CDR3 is 11 amino acids. Germline CDR1 is SGHKS and CDR2 is YYEKEE (reference sequence). V dropped 10 bases and J dropped 14 bases, with 18 bases sitting between them.

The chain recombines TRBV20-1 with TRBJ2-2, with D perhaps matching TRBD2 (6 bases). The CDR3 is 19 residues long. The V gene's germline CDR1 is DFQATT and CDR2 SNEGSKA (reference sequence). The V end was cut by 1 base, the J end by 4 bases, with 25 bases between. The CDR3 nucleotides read TGCAGTGCTAGAGGTTTAACCCGGTCCGGGGGAGTGGTCACCGGGGAGCTGTTTTTT. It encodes CSARGLTRSGGVVTGELFF.

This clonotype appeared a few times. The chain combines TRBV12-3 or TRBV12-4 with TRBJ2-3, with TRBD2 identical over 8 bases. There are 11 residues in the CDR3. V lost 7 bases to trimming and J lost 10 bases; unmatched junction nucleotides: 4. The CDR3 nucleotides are TGTGCCAGCACCTCGACTAGCGCGCAGTATTTT. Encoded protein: CASTSTSAQYF.

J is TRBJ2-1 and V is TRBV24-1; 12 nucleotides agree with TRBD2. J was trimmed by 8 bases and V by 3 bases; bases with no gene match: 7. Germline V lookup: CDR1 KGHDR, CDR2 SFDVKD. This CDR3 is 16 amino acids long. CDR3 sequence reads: CATSDDTSGRRDEQFF. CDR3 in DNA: TGTGCCACCAGTGATGATACTAGCGGGAGGCGCGATGAGCAGTTCTTC.

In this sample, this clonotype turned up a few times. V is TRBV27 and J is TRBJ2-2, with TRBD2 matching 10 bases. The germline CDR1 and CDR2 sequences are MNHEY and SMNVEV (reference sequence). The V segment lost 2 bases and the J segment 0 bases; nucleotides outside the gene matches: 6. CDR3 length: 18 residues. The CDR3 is CASSLKLAGLANTGELFF. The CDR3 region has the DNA TGTGCCAGCAGTTTAAAACTAGCGGGGCTCGCGAACACCGGGGAGCTGTTTTTT.

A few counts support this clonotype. The CDR3 DNA reads as TGCAGTGCTAGCCCCAGGGAAGATGGCTACACCTTC. Protein: CSASPREDGYTF. V is TRBV20-1 and J is TRBJ1-2, with a possible D match to TRBD1 (5 bases). The V gene lost 3 bases and the J gene lost 6 bases, with 11 bases spanning the gap. This CDR3 has 12 residues. In germline, CDR1 is DFQATT, CDR2 SNEGSKA (reference sequence).

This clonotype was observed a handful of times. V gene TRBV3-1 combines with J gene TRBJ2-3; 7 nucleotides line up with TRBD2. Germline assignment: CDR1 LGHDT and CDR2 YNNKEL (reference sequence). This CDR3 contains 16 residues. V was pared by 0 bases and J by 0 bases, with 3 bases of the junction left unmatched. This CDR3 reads CASSQERGSSTDTQYF. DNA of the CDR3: TGTGCCAGCAGCCAAGAGCGGGGGTCTAGCACAGATACGCAGTATTTT.

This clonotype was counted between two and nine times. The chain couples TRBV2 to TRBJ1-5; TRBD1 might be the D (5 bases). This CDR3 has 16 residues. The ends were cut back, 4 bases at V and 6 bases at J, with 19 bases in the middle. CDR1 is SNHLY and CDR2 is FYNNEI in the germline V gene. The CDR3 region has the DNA TGTGCCAGCAGTGGCGGGACCTTGGATGGCAGTCAGCCCCAGCATTTT. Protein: CASSGGTLDGSQPQHF.